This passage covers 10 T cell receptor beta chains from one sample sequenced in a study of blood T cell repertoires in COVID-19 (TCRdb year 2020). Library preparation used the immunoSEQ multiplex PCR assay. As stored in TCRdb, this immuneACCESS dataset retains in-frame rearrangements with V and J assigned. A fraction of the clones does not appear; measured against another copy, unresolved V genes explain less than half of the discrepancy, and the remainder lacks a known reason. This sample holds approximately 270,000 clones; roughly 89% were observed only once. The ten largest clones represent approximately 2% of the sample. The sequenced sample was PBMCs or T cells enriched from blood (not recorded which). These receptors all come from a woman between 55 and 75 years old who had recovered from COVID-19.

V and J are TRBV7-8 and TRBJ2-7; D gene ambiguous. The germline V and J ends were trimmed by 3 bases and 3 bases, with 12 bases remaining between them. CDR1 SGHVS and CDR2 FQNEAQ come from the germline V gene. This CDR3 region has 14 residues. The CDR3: CASSFSNSLYEQYF. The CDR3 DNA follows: TGTGCCAGCAGCTTTAGTAACAGCCTCTACGAGCAGTACTTC.

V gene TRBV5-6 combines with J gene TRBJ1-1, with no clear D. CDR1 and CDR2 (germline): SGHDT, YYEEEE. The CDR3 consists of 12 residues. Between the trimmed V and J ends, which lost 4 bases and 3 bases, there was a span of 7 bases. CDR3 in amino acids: CASSSGYTEAFF. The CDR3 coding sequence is TGTGCCAGCAGCAGCGGTTACACTGAAGCTTTCTTT.

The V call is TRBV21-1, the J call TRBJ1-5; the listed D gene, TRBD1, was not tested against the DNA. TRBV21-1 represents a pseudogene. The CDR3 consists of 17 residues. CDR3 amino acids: CASSKASGQYSNQPQHF. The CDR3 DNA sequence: TGTGCCAGCAGCAAAGCGTCGGGACAGTATAGCAATCAGCCCCAGCATTTT.

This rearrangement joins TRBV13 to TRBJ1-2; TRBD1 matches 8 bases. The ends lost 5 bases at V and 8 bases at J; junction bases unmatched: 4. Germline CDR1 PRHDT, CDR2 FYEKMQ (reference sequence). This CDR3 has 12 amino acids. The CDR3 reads CASSTRTGGYTF. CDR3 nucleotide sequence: TGTGCCAGCAGCACCCGGACAGGGGGCTACACCTTC.

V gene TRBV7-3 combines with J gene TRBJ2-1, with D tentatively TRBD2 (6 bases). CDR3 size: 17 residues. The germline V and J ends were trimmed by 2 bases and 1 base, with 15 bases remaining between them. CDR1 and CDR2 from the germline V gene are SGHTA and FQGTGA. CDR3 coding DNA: TGTGCCAGCAGCTTACGGTCCGGGCGGGATTCCTACAATGAGCAGTTCTTC. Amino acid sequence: CASSLRSGRDSYNEQFF.

CDR3 DNA sequence: TGTGCCAGCAGCTTAGCGTATGGGACAGAGGCCGATACGCAGTATTTT. Residues: CASSLAYGTEADTQYF. V and J are TRBV7-2 and TRBJ2-3; 7 positions match TRBD1. Germline values: CDR1 SGHTA, CDR2 FQGNSA. This CDR3 has 16 residues. Germline trimming cut 0 bases from V and 6 bases from J; bases unmatched to any gene: 9.

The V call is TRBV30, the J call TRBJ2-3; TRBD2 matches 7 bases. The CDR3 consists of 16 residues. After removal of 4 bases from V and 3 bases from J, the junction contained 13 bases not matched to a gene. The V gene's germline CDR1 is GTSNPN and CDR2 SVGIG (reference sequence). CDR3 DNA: TGTGCCTGGAAAGGGGAGGGTCAACCTCCAACAGATACGCAGTATTTT. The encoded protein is CAWKGEGQPPTDTQYF.

CDR3 residues: CASSLTVAYEQYF. DNA for the CDR3: TGTGCCAGCAGTTTAACAGTAGCCTACGAGCAGTACTTC. The V call is TRBV12-3 or TRBV12-4, the J call TRBJ2-7; D gene unclear. The length of the CDR3 is 13 residues. Between the trimmed V and J ends, which lost 2 bases and 2 bases, there was a span of 7 bases.

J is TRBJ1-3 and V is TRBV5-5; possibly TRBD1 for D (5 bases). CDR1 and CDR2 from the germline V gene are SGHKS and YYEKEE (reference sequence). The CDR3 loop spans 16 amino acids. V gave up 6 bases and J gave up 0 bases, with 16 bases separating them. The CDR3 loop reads CASNRPGTLSGNTIYF. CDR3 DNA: TGTGCCAGCAACCGGCCCGGGACTCTCTCTGGAAACACCATATATTTT.

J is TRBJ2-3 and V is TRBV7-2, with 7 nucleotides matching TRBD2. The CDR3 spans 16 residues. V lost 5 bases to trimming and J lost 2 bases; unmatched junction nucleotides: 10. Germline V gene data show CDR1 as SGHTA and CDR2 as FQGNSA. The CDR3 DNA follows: TGTGCCAGCAGCCTTATGGGTCTAGCGGACACAGATACGCAGTATTTT. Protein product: CASSLMGLADTDTQYF.